This record looks at one T cell receptor beta chain sequence and its context. Its antigen remains undetermined. No much larger clonotype is one base removed from it; base qualities were not supplied. From the cysteine up to the phenylalanine, the CDR3 has a length of 16 residues. The read is trimmed to its CDR3 DNA, 48 bases read in frame from base 1. Germline trimming amounts to 6 bases on V and 1 base on J, with 8 as the count of junction bases outside the gene matches. Per the germline V gene, MNHNS is the CDR1 and SASEGT is the CDR2. The approximately 41 donors, aged about 6 to 100 years, were systemically healthy Caucasian individuals from Russia. Each donor gave 9 to 10 milliliters of peripheral blood, collected into EDTA-treated Vacutainer tubes. Ficoll-Paque density-gradient centrifugation was used to isolate PBMCs, with at least 7 million obtained per sample. Trizol reagent was used to extract total RNA from PBMCs, with at least 5.5 micrograms per sample. The percentages of naive CD45RAhigh/CD27high T cells were determined by flow cytometry on a PBMC aliquot from every donor.

These data originate in a study of blood T cells in healthy people across ages (dated by TCRdb to the mid-2010s). General notes on the study: In model experiments, roughly one uniquely barcoded TCR beta cDNA molecule per two T cells was captured by template switching. Four age groups were formed from the donors: young (average roughly 16 years), middle-aged (approximately 40), aged (about 68) and long-lived (roughly 88). For two donors (one aged 18 to 29 and one aged 80 or older), the study analyzed two additional independent replicas of 1 million unique cDNA reads from the same blood draw. To avoid experimental bias, donors of different ages were spread randomly across the sequencing lanes. Age-related changes in TCR beta repertoire diversity were measured in the study by deep sequencing normalized with unique cDNA molecular identifiers.

Library preparation employed 5' RACE. TCRdb lists the instrument as Illumina HiSeq 2500. The second PCR ran for roughly 6 to 11 cycles and used a J-beta primer mix along with a sample-barcoded 5' primer. A template-switch 5' adaptor carrying 12 random nucleotides introduced a unique molecular identifier onto each TCR beta cDNA molecule. Each sample yielded at least 2.5 million CDR3-containing paired-end reads. All of the RNA was converted into first-strand cDNA using the Mint cDNA synthesis kit, with a TRBC-specific oligonucleotide serving as the primer. After uracil-DNA glycosylase treatment, a first 18-cycle PCR used universal primers M1SS and BC2_uni_R on all cDNA. The paper's processing steps were these. Each sample was normalized by randomly selecting 1 million high-quality reads, each carrying a distinct molecular identifier. Instead of being binned into consensus sequences, reads with shared molecular identifiers were discarded. CDR3 identification, clonotype clustering and error correction used MiTCR with a Q25 quality threshold and the strictest error-elimination algorithm. Lower-bound total TCR beta diversity was estimated with a nonparametric unseen species model using Euler transformation. The public reads were reprocessed in TCRdb via fastp at Q25 and MiXCR, keeping in-frame beta chains. For every CDR3 protein sequence, its rows merge into one entry that carries the most common genes and DNA. TCRdb's processing, not the authors' own work, is the source of the V and J calls. This sample holds approximately 1.5 million distinct CDR3 sequences; 30% to 40% were observed only once. Jointly, the top ten make up around 11% of the sample.

Summary of the overall study and its limitations: Because the CMV infection status of the donors was unknown, age-related changes in expanded clonotypes may potentially have been confounded. Observed TCR beta diversity correlated strongly with the percentage of naive T cells measured by flow cytometry. Since profiling was done on bulk unsorted PBMCs, naive and antigen-experienced compartments could not be conclusively compared. Observed TCR beta diversity per million T cells fell roughly linearly with age, and a significant reduction was already apparent by age roughly 40. Compared with the aged group, the long-lived group had more naive CD4+ T cells, fewer expanded clones and increased TCR diversity, a pattern suggesting age selection. Total diversity estimates from one million sequenced T cells were considered lower bounds and underestimates.

The chain couples TRBV6-1 to TRBJ2-2; the junction holds 7 bases that match TRBD1. The sequence was collected from a woman in her 30s in good health. Specimen: blood. The CDR3 protein: CASSATRDRNTGELFF. The sequence in DNA is TGTGCCAGCAGCGCCACCAGGGACAGGAACACCGGGGAGCTGTTTTTT.